A single sample is the source of the 3 T cell receptor beta chains below, sequenced in a study of T cell responses to AZD1222 COVID-19 vaccine. The method was immunoSEQ multiplex PCR; TCRdb's version includes in-frame clones alone and lacks a portion of them. The sample lists some 120,000 clones, about nine tenths occurring once. Sequencing used peripheral blood, obtained on day 0 of AZD1222 vaccination. The receptors stem from an adult in good health.

This clone was seen a handful of times. The chain recombines TRBV7-9 with TRBJ1-2, with no clear D. Trimming shortened V by 7 bases and J by 2 bases, and 20 bases separated the two germline ends. The CDR3 consists of 16 residues. The germline V gene encodes CDR1 SEHNR and CDR2 FQNEAQ (reference sequence). CDR3 in DNA: TGTGCCAGCACCGGCGGCAGGACTCCAATAAACTATGGCTACACCTTC. Its protein product is CASTGGRTPINYGYTF.

Remarks on this clone: The junction differs from germline at one of its ends, possibly a read error. This rearrangement joins TRBV7-9 to TRBJ1-2, with D unclear. Per germline, CDR1 SEHNR and CDR2 FQNEAQ (reference sequence). CDR3 length equals 10 residues. DNA of the CDR3: TGTGCCAGCAGCTTTCTTGACATCAACTTC. Translating it yields CASSFLDINF.

The chain has TRBV9 and TRBJ2-1; weak D call: TRBD2 (6 bases). CDR1 and CDR2 (germline): SGDLS, YYNGEE. CDR3 length equals 16 residues. The germline V and J ends were trimmed by 4 bases and 2 bases, with 16 bases remaining between them. The CDR3: CASSPRFRGTYNEQFF. The CDR3 DNA follows: TGTGCCAGCAGCCCCCGTTTCCGGGGGACCTACAATGAGCAGTTCTTC.